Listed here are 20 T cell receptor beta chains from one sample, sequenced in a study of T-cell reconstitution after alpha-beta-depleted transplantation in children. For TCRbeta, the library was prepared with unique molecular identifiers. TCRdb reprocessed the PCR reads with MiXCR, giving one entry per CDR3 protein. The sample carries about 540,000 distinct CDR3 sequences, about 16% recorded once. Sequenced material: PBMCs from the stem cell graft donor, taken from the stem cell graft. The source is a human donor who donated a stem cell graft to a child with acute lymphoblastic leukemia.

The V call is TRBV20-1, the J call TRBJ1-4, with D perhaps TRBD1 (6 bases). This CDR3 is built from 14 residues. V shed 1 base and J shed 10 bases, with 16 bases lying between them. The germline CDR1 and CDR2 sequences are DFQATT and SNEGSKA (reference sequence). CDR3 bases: TGCAGTGCTAGAGGGGGAAGGGGGTGGGGAAAACTGTTTTTT. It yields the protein CSARGGRGWGKLFF.

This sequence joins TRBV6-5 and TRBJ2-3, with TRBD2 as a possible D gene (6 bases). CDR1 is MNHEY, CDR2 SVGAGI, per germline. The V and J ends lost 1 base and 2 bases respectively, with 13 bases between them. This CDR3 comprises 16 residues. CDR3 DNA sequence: TGTGCCAGCAGTTACTGGGCAGGGACTCTCACAGATACGCAGTATTTT. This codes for CASSYWAGTLTDTQYF.

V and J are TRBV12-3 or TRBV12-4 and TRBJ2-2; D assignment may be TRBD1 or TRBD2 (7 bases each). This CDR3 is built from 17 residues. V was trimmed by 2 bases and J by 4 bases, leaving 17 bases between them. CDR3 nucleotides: TGTGCCAGCAGTTTAAGGGGGCTAGCGGATGGCACCGGGGAGCTGTTTTTT. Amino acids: CASSLRGLADGTGELFF.

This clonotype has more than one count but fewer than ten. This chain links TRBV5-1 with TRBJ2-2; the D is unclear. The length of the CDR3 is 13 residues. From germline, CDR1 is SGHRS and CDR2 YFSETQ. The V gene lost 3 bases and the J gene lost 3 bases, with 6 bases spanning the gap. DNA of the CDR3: TGCGCCAGCAGCTGGACCGACACCGGGGAGCTGTTTTTT. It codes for CASSWTDTGELFF.

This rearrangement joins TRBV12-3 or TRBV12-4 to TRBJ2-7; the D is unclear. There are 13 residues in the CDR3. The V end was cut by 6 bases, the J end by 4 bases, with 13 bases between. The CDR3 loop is CASSPHLGYEQYF. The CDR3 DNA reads TGTGCCAGCAGCCCCCACCTGGGATACGAGCAGTACTTC.

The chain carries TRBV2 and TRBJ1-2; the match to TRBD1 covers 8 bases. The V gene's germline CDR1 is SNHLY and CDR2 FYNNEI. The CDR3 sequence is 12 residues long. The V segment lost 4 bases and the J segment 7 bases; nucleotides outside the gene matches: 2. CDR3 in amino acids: CASSARGPGYTF. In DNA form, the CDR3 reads TGTGCCAGCAGTGCCAGGGGGCCTGGCTACACCTTC.

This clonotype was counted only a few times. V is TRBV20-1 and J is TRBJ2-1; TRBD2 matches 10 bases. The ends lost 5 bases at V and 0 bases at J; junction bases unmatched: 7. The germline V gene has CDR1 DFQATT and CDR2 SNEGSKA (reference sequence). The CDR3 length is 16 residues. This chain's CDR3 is CSAYPSGGSSYNEQFF. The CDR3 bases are TGCAGTGCTTACCCTAGCGGGGGAAGCTCCTACAATGAGCAGTTCTTC.

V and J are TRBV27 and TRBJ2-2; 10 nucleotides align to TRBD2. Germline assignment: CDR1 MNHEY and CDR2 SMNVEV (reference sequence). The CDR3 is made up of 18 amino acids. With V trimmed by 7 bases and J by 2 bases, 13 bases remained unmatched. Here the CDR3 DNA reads TGTGCCAGCAAACAGAGGGGGGGACTAGCGCTTAACACCGGGGAGCTGTTTTTT. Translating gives CASKQRGGLALNTGELFF.

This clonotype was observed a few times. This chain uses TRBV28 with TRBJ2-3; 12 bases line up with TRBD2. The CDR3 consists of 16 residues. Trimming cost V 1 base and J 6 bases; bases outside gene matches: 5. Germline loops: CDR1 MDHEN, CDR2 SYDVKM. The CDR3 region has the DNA TGTGCCAGCAGTTTATCCGGACTAGCGGGGAGGGATACGCAGTATTTT. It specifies CASSLSGLAGRDTQYF.

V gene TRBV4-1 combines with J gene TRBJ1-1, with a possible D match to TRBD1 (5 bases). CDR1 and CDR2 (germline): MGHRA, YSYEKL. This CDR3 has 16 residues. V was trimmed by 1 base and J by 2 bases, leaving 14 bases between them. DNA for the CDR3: TGCGCCAGCAGCCAAGTATCCGGGACGTTTAACACTGAAGCTTTCTTT. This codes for CASSQVSGTFNTEAFF.

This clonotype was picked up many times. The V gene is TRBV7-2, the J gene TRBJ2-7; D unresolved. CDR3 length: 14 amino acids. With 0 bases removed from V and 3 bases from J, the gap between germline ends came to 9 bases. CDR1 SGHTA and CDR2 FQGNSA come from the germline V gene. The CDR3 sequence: CASSLAYLNYEQYF. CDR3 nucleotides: TGTGCCAGCAGCTTAGCCTACCTTAACTACGAGCAGTACTTC.

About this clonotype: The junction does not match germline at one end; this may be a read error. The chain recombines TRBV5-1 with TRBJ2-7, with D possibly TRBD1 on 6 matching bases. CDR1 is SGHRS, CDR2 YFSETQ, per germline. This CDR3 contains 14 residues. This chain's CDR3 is CASRLVGGSYEQYF. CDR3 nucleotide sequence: TGCGCCAGCAGATTGGTAGGGGGCTCCTACGAGCAGTACTTC.

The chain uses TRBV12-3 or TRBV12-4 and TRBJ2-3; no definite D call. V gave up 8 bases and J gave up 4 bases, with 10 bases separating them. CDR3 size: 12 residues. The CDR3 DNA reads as TGTGCCAGCGGCAGGTGGGCAGATACGCAGTATTTT. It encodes CASGRWADTQYF.

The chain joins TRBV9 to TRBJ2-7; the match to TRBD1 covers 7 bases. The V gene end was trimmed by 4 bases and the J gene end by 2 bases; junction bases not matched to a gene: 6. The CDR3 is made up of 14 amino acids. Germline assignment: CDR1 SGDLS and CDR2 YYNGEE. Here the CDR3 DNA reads TGTGCCAGCAGCTCCTCCGGGACAGCCTACGAGCAGTACTTC. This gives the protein CASSSSGTAYEQYF. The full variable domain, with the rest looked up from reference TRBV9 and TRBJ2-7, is DSGVTQTPKHLITATGQRVTLRCSPRSGDLSVYWYQQSLDQGLQFLIQYYNGEERAKGNILERFSAQQFPDLHSELNLSSLELGDSALYFCASSSSGTAYEQYFGPGTRLTVT.

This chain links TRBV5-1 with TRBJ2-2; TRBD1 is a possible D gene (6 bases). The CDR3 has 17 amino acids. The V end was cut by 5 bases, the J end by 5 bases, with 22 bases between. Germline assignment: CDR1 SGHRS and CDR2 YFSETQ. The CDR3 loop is CASRLTGSIPETGELFF. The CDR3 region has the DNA TGCGCCAGCAGGTTGACAGGTTCAATCCCCGAAACCGGGGAGCTGTTTTTT. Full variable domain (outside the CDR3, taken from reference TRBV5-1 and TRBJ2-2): KAGVTQTPRYLIKTRGQQVTLSCSPISGHRSVSWYQQTPGQGLQFLFEYFSETQRNKGNFPGRFSGRQFSNSRSEMNVSTLELGDSALYLCASRLTGSIPETGELFFGEGSRLTVL.

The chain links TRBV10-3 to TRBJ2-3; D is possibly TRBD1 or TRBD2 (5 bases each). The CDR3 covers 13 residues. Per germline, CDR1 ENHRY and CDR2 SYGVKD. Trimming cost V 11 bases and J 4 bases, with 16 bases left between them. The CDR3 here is CASRGLGADTQYF. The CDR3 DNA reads TGTGCCTCCCGAGGGCTAGGGGCAGATACGCAGTATTTT.

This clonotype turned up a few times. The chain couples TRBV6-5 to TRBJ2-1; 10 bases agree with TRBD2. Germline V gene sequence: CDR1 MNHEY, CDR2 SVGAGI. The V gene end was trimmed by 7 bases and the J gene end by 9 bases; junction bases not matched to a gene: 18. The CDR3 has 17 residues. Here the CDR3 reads CASTQEASGSLTGEQFF. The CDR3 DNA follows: TGTGCCAGCACTCAAGAGGCTAGCGGGAGCCTGACGGGTGAGCAGTTCTTC.

This CDR3 is CSAFEGQGSYNEQFF. The CDR3 bases are TGCAGCGCATTTGAGGGCCAGGGTTCCTACAATGAGCAGTTCTTC. V usage is TRBV29-1 and J usage is TRBJ2-1; perhaps D is TRBD1 or TRBD2 (5 bases each). Trimming removed 7 bases at V and 1 base at J, with 17 bases between. CDR3 length: 15 amino acids. The germline V gene has CDR1 SQVTM and CDR2 ANQGSEA.

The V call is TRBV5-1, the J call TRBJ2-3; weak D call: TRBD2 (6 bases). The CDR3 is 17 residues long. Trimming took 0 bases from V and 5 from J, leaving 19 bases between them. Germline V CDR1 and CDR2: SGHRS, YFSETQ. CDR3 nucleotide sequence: TGCGCCAGCAGCTTGGGACGCGGGACCAAACGTCGAGATACGCAGTATTTT. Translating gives CASSLGRGTKRRDTQYF.

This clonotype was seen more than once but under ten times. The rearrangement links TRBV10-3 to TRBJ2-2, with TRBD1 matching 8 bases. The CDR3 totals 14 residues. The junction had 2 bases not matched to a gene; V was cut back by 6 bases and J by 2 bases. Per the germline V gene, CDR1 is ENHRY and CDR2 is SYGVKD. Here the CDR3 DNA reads TGTGCCATCAGGACAGGGGCCAACACCGGGGAGCTGTTTTTT. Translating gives CAIRTGANTGELFF.